The next 21 T cell receptor beta chains were all read from a single sample in a study of Tregs in tolerant kidney transplant recipients. Here immunoSEQ multiplex PCR was the method, and the copy in TCRdb shows in-frame clones only, minus some. The sample's table shows 12,000 to 15,000 clones. Related graft donors supplied nonmyeloablative bone marrow transplants, and mixed chimerism was transient. Source: CD4+ T cells from blood (PBMCs), taken 12 months after the transplant. The source is a human patient who received a combined kidney and bone marrow transplant. Some of the T cells may derive from the graft donor.

On this clone: The CDR3 is cut off 3 residues early in the read; its end comes from the germline J gene. The rearrangement links TRBV10-3 to TRBJ1-2; D not certain. CDR1 and CDR2 from the germline V gene are ENHRY and SYGVKD. Deletions cut 0 bases from V and 7 bases from J, with 6 bases between. The CDR3 covers 12 residues. The CDR3: CAISESNSGYTF. CDR3 bases read: TGTGCCATCAGTGAGTCAAACAGTGGC.

Note on this clone: Read data end 3 residues before the CDR3 end; the end is taken from the germline J gene. The V and J genes are TRBV30 and TRBJ1-1; maybe TRBD1 (5 bases). V lost 2 bases to trimming and J lost 5 bases, with 9 bases between them. The CDR3 has 12 residues. CDR1 is GTSNPN and CDR2 is SVGIG in the germline V gene (reference sequence). CDR3 residues: CAWSKRGTEAFF. The CDR3 DNA, read in part, is TGTGCCTGGAGTAAGAGGGGAACTGAA. The whole variable domain, filled in from reference TRBV30 and TRBJ1-1, reads SQTIHQWPATLVQPVGSPLSLECTVEGTSNPNLYWYRQAAGRGLQLLFYSVGIGQISSEVPQNLSASRPQDRQFILSSKKLLLSDSGFYLCAWSKRGTEAFFGQGTRLTVV.

In the case of this clone: The read ends 3 residues shy of where the CDR3 ends; the end is completed using the germline J gene. The chain has TRBV10-3 and TRBJ2-3; perhaps TRBD1 as D (6 bases). Trimming cost V 2 bases and J 4 bases, with 19 bases left between them. Germline lookup yields CDR1 ENHRY and CDR2 SYGVKD. The CDR3 contains 17 residues. The CDR3 here is CAISENRVGSGPDTQYF. The sequenced CDR3 bases are TGTGCCATCAGTGAGAACAGGGTTGGGTCGGGCCCAGATACG.

Frequency places this clone as medium-sized. The read falls 3 residues short of the CDR3 end, and the missing part is taken from the germline J gene. This rearrangement joins TRBV2 to TRBJ1-4, with D perhaps TRBD1 (6 bases). Germline CDR1 and CDR2: SNHLY and FYNNEI. V shed 6 bases and J shed 6 bases, with 14 bases lying between them. The CDR3 runs to 14 residues. CDR3 amino acids: CASRNRVGDEKLFF. The part of the CDR3 DNA that was read is TGTGCCAGCAGGAACAGGGTAGGAGATGAAAAA.

With respect to this clone: Sequencing ends 3 residues short of the CDR3 end; the germline J gene provides the rest. This sequence joins TRBV7-3 and TRBJ2-2; 7 positions match TRBD1. Germline V gives CDR1 SGHTA, CDR2 FQGTGA. There are 17 residues in the CDR3. The V segment lost 2 bases and the J segment 0 bases; nucleotides outside the gene matches: 6. CDR3: CASSLLPGQTNTGELFF. Incomplete CDR3 DNA: TGTGCCAGCAGCTTACTCCCGGGACAGACGAACACCGGGGAG.

With respect to this clone: The CDR3 end falls 3 residues outside the read, so it is completed with the germline J gene. The chain is built from TRBV18 and TRBJ2-1; TRBD2 agrees at 14 bases. Germline V gene data show CDR1 as KGHSH and CDR2 as LQKENI. V dropped 1 base and J dropped 5; count of bases not matched to a gene: 1. This CDR3 spans 16 amino acids. The sequenced part of the CDR3 DNA is TGTGCCAGCTCACCACGGACTAGCGGGAGGAACAATGAG. This encodes CASSPRTSGRNNE. The full CDR3 protein is CASSPRTSGRNNEQFF.

The part of the CDR3 DNA that was read is TGTGCCAGCAGCCCGGGACAGGTCAATGAG. It encodes CASSPGQVNE. The full CDR3 protein reads CASSPGQVNEQFF. V usage is TRBV7-9 and J usage is TRBJ2-1, with 8 bases matching TRBD1. The read ends 3 residues before the CDR3 terminus; that terminus is restored from the germline J gene. Germline CDR1 reads SEHNR; CDR2 reads FQNEAQ (reference sequence). The CDR3 contains 13 residues. With 5 bases clipped from V and 6 bases from J, the junction kept 3 bases outside the gene matches. Filled out from reference TRBV7-9 and TRBJ2-1, the complete variable domain reads DTGVSQNPRHKITKRGQNVTFRCDPISEHNRLYWYRQTLGQGPEFLTYFQNEAQLEKSRLLSDRFSAERPKGSFSTLEIQRTEQGDSAMYLCASSPGQVNEQFFGPGTRLTVL.

As regards this clone: The sequence runs out 3 residues before the end of the CDR3; the remainder is reconstructed from the germline J gene. V and J are TRBV20-1 and TRBJ2-1, with D perhaps TRBD2 (5 bases). The CDR3 has 14 residues. The V and J ends lost 3 bases and 0 bases respectively, with 9 bases between them. Germline V CDR1 and CDR2: DFQATT, SNEGSKA (reference sequence). The CDR3 protein is CSARGTSSYNEQFF. The part of the CDR3 DNA that was read is TGCAGTGCTAGGGGCACTAGCTCCTACAATGAG.

About this clone itself: The read finishes 3 residues shy of the CDR3 end, and the germline J gene is used to complete it. The J gene is TRBJ2-4, the V gene TRBV5-1; 8 bases align to TRBD1. The V and J ends lost 3 bases and 4 bases, in that order; junction bases with no gene match: 3. CDR1 SGHRS and CDR2 YFSETQ come from the germline V gene. There are 14 residues in the CDR3. The CDR3 loop is CASSYDRGKNIQYF. The sequenced part of the CDR3 DNA is TGCGCCAGCAGCTACGACAGGGGAAAAAACATT. The full variable domain, with the rest looked up from reference TRBV5-1 and TRBJ2-4, is KAGVTQTPRYLIKTRGQQVTLSCSPISGHRSVSWYQQTPGQGLQFLFEYFSETQRNKGNFPGRFSGRQFSNSRSEMNVSTLELGDSALYLCASSYDRGKNIQYFGAGTRLSVL.

On this clone itself: Sequencing ends 3 residues short of the CDR3 end; the germline J gene provides the rest. The V call is TRBV18, the J call TRBJ2-2, with TRBD2 matching 7 bases. Germline V lookup: CDR1 KGHSH, CDR2 LQKENI. The J segment lost 0 bases and the V segment lost 3 bases, leaving 4 bases of the junction unmatched. The CDR3 loop spans 16 amino acids. The CDR3 region is CASSPRGTTNTGELFF. The sequenced CDR3 bases are TGTGCCAGCTCACCGCGGGGGACTACGAACACCGGGGAG.

Considering frequency, this clone is medium-sized. The read gets to within 3 residues of the CDR3 end, and the germline J gene fills in the rest. V is TRBV29-1 and J is TRBJ1-1; D is ambiguous. This CDR3 has 16 amino acids. V shed 2 bases and J shed 0 bases, with 16 bases lying between them. CDR1 is SQVTM, CDR2 ANQGSEA, per germline. The CDR3 reads CSVEPSLTLMNTEAFF. The part of the CDR3 DNA that was read is TGCAGCGTTGAACCGAGCCTTACCCTCATGAACACTGAA. Full variable domain (rest looked up from reference TRBV29-1 and TRBJ1-1): SAVISQKPSRDICQRGTSLTIQCQVDSQVTMMFWYRQQPGQSLTLIATANQGSEATYESGFVIDKFPISRPNLTFSTLTVSNMSPEDSSIYLCSVEPSLTLMNTEAFFGQGTRLTVV.

As concerns this clone: The CDR3 is cut off 3 residues early in the read; its end comes from the germline J gene. The V gene is TRBV18, the J gene TRBJ1-5; D call uncertain. V dropped 1 base and J dropped 0 bases, with 10 bases sitting between them. The CDR3 covers 16 residues. Germline CDR1 reads KGHSH; CDR2 reads LQKENI. Partial CDR3 DNA: TGTGCCAGCTCACCACAGGGCAGGTATAGCAATCAGCCC. Its translation: CASSPQGRYSNQP. The complete CDR3 protein is CASSPQGRYSNQPQHF.

As for this clone: The CDR3 extends 3 residues past the end of the read, so its final part is completed from the germline J gene. The rearrangement links TRBV2 to TRBJ2-2; 11 bases are shared with TRBD2. J was trimmed by 4 bases and V by 10 bases; bases with no gene match: 8. Germline V gives CDR1 SNHLY, CDR2 FYNNEI. The CDR3 totals 15 residues. CDR3 DNA, as far as it was read: TGTGCCACCTCTCAGACTAGCGGGACCACCGGGGAG. This translates into CATSQTSGTTGE. The whole CDR3 sequence is CATSQTSGTTGELFF.

As regards this clone: The read ends 3 residues before the CDR3 terminus; that terminus is restored from the germline J gene. The rearrangement uses TRBV7-2 and TRBJ2-5; 7 nucleotides align to TRBD1. There are 13 residues in the CDR3. The V gene end was trimmed by 5 bases and the J gene end by 4 bases; junction bases not matched to a gene: 4. Germline V gene data show CDR1 as SGHTA and CDR2 as FQGNSA. CDR3 in amino acids: CASSIRQGETQYF. CDR3 DNA (partial): TGTGCCAGCAGCATCCGACAGGGAGAGACC.

Of note for this clone: The CDR3 end is not reached by the read, which stops 3 residues before it; the germline J gene fills it in. The chain recombines TRBV20-1 with TRBJ2-7, with a tentative D call TRBD1 (6 bases). The germline V gene has CDR1 DFQATT and CDR2 SNEGSKA (reference sequence). Trimming stripped 6 bases from V and 2 bases from J, with 14 bases between. CDR3 size: 13 residues. The CDR3 spells CSAPTGTAYEQYF. Partial CDR3 DNA: TGCAGTGCACCAACAGGGACCGCCTACGAG.

As concerns this clone: Sequencing ends 3 residues short of the CDR3 end; the germline J gene provides the rest. The chain recombines TRBV20-1 with TRBJ1-1, with D possibly TRBD1 on 6 matching bases. V lost 1 base, J lost 3 bases, and 6 bases lay in between. The CDR3 is 12 amino acids. Germline CDR1 is DFQATT and CDR2 is SNEGSKA (reference sequence). CDR3: CSARGQDTEAFF. The CDR3 bases that were read are TGCAGTGCTAGAGGACAGGACACTGAA.

Concerning this clone: The read stops 3 residues short of the end of the CDR3; the missing end is completed from the germline J gene. This chain connects TRBV18 to TRBJ2-2, with D possibly matching TRBD1 (6 bases). The CDR3 spans 14 residues. CDR1 KGHSH and CDR2 LQKENI come from the germline V gene. Trimming removed 4 bases from V and 1 base from J, with 7 bases in between. The CDR3 DNA, read in part, is TGTGCCAGCTCACGGGGACAGAACACCGGGGAG. This sequence encodes CASSRGQNTGE. The whole CDR3 region reads CASSRGQNTGELFF.

With respect to this clone: The read ends 3 residues early relative to the CDR3; the germline J gene fills the gap. This chain joins TRBV5-1 and TRBJ1-4, with 7 bases identical to TRBD1. CDR1 is SGHRS and CDR2 is YFSETQ in the germline V gene. The CDR3 is 14 residues long. V shed 4 bases, J shed 4 bases, and the junction held 4 bases outside the gene matches. The CDR3 sequence: CASSRTGNNEKLFF. The DNA read from the CDR3 is TGCGCCAGCAGCCGGACAGGAAATAATGAAAAA. Supplemented by reference TRBV5-1 and TRBJ1-4, the full variable domain reads KAGVTQTPRYLIKTRGQQVTLSCSPISGHRSVSWYQQTPGQGLQFLFEYFSETQRNKGNFPGRFSGRQFSNSRSEMNVSTLELGDSALYLCASSRTGNNEKLFFGSGTQLSVL.

Notes on this clone: The sequenced fragment ends 3 residues before the CDR3 boundary, so the rest is inferred from the germline J gene. The chain recombines TRBV7-2 with TRBJ2-7; 8 bases fit TRBD1. This CDR3 contains 15 residues. Germline CDR1 SGHTA, CDR2 FQGNSA. V was pared by 3 bases and J by 2 bases, with 6 bases of the junction left unmatched. This chain's CDR3 is CASSLGQALTYEQYF. The CDR3 bases that were read are TGTGCCAGCAGCTTGGGACAGGCGTTGACCTACGAG.

On this clone itself: The read gets to within 3 residues of the CDR3 end, and the germline J gene fills in the rest. The V gene is TRBV11-2, the J gene TRBJ2-7; D uncertain. The CDR3 is 11 residues long. Trimming pared 1 base from V and 6 bases from J, leaving 4 bases between. CDR1 and CDR2 from the germline V gene are SGHAT and FQNNGV. The chain's CDR3 is CASSLAFEQYF. Partial CDR3 DNA: TGTGCCAGCAGCTTAGCTTTCGAG. The complete variable domain, with remaining parts taken from reference TRBV11-2 and TRBJ2-7, reads EAGVAQSPRYKIIEKRQSVAFWCNPISGHATLYWYQQILGQGPKLLIQFQNNGVVDDSQLPKDRFSAERLKGVDSTLKIQPAKLEDSAVYLCASSLAFEQYFGPGTRLTVT.

On this clone: The CDR3 goes on 3 residues after the read ends, and that part is filled in from the germline J gene. The J gene is TRBJ1-2, the V gene TRBV19; perhaps TRBD1 as D (5 bases). CDR3 length equals 16 residues. Germline V gene data show CDR1 as LNHDA and CDR2 as SQIVND (reference sequence). CDR3 bases read: TGTGCCAGTAGTTCTTTAAGTCGTCGCAGGGAAGGCGGC. This codes for CASSSLSRRREGG. The full CDR3 is CASSSLSRRREGGYTF.